This T cell receptor (beta chain) is drawn from a study of blood T cell repertoires in COVID-19. Study information: COVID-19 samples collected from the United States, Italy and Spain covered acute and convalescent phases. The analysed material was cDNA or gDNA that came from T cells, B-cell-depleted T cells, or PBMCs.

TCRdb keeps only in-frame clones here, not all; method: immunoSEQ multiplex PCR. This sample has under 200,000 clones, with approximately 83% found just once. The V gene's germline CDR1 is SEHNR and CDR2 FQNEAQ (reference sequence). This CDR3 has 14 residues. Comment on this clone: The junction differs from germline at one of its ends, possibly a read error.

Sequenced: peripheral blood. This TCR was sampled from a man in his 70s with active or convalescent COVID-19. The V and J genes are TRBV7-9 and TRBJ2-1; 9 positions agree with TRBD1. As DNA, the CDR3 is TGTGCCAGCAGCCCTCCTGCGGTCGGACAGGGGAGGATCTTC. It yields the protein CASSPPAVGQGRIF.